This record covers a single T cell receptor beta chain. Its antigen is as yet unknown. Data came from immunoSEQ multiplex PCR; TCRdb stores just in-frame clones and leaves some out. The profile covers over 55,000 clones, with about 89% appearing a single time and about 2.4% taken by the ten largest. The sample belongs to a study of OX40 agonist ivuxolimab in advanced cancers. Study observations and caveats: Dosing at 0.1 to 3.0 mg/kg was accompanied by clonal expansion of CD4+ and CD8+ blood T cells by week 6.

Germline values: CDR1 SGHNT, CDR2 YENEEA. The CDR3 totals 17 residues. Between the trimmed V and J ends, which lost 0 bases and 1 base, there was a span of 10 bases. The V and J genes are TRBV11-3 and TRBJ2-6, with D perhaps being TRBD1 or TRBD2 (5 bases each). Sequences were derived from CD4+ or CD8+ T cells sorted from blood, sampled in a trial of the OX40 agonist ivuxolimab. This receptor was obtained from an adult with an advanced solid tumor such as melanoma, head and neck, liver or kidney cancer. CDR3 sequence (DNA): TGTGCCAGCAGCTTAGATGTTGGGGGATCTGGGGCCAACGTCCTGACTTTC. The encoded protein is CASSLDVGGSGANVLTF.